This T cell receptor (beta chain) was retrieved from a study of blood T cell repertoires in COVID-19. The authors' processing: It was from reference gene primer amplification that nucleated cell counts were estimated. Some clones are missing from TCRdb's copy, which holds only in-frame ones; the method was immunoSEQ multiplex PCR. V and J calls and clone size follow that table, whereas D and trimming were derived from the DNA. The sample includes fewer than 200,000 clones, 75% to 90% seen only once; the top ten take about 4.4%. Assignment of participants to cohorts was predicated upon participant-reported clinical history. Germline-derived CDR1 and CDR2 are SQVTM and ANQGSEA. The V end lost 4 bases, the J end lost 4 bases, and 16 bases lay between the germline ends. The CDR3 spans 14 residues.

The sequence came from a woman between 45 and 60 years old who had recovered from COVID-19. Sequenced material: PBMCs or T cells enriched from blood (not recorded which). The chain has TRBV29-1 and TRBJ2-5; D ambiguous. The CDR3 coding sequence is TGCAGCGTTGTGGGCAGCCTTGGGCGAGAGACCCAGTACTTC. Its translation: CSVVGSLGRETQYF.